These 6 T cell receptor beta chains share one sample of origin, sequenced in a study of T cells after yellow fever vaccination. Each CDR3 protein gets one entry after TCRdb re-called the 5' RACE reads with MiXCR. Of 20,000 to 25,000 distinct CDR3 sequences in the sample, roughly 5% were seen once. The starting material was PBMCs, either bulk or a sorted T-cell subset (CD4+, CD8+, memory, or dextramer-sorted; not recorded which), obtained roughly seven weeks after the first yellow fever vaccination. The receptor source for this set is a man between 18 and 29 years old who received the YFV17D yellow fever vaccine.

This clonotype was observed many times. CDR3 coding DNA: TGTGCCAGCTCACCACGGGTCCAAAGAGGCACTGAAGCTTTCTTT. The encoded protein is CASSPRVQRGTEAFF. V is TRBV18 and J is TRBJ1-1; D not certain. V was trimmed by 1 base and J by 4 bases, leaving 13 bases between them. The CDR3 is made up of 15 amino acids. From germline, CDR1 is KGHSH and CDR2 LQKENI.

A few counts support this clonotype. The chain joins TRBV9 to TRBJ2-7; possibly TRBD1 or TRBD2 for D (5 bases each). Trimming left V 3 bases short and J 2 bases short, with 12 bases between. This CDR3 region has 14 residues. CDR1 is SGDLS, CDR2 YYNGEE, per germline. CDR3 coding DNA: TGTGCCAGCAGCGGCCGGGACGGTACCTACGAGCAGTACTTC. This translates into CASSGRDGTYEQYF.

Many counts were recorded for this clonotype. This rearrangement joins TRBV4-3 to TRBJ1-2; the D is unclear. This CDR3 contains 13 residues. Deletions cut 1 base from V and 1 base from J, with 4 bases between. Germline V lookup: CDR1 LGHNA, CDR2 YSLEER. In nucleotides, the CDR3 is TGCGCCAGCAGCCAAGGATATAACTATGGCTACACCTTC. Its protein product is CASSQGYNYGYTF.

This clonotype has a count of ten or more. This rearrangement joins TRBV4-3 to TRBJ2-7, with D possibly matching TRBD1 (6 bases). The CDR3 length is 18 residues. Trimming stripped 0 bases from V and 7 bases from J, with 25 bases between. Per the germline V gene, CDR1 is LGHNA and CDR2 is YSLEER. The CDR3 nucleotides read TGCGCCAGCAGCCAAGATCTCCCTGATCACAGGGTTGGCGGGGAGCAGTACTTC. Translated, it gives CASSQDLPDHRVGGEQYF.

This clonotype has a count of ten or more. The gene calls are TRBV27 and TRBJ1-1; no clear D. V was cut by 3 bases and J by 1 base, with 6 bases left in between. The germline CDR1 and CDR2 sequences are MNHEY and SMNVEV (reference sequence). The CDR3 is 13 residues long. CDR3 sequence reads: CASSLMSNTEAFF. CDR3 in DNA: TGTGCCAGCAGTTTGATGTCGAACACTGAAGCTTTCTTT.

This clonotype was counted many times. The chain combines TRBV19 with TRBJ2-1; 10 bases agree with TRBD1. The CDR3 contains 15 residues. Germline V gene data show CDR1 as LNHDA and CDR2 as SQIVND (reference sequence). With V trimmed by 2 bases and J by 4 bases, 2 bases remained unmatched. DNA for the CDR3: TGTGCCAGTAGTATATGGGGACAGGGGTACAATGAGCAGTTCTTC. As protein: CASSIWGQGYNEQFF. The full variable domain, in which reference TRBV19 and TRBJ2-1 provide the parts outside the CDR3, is DGGITQSPKYLFRKEGQNVTLSCEQNLNHDAMYWYRQDPGQGLRLIYYSQIVNDFQKGDIAEGYSVSREKKESFPLTVTSAQKNPTAFYLCASSIWGQGYNEQFFGPGTRLTVL.